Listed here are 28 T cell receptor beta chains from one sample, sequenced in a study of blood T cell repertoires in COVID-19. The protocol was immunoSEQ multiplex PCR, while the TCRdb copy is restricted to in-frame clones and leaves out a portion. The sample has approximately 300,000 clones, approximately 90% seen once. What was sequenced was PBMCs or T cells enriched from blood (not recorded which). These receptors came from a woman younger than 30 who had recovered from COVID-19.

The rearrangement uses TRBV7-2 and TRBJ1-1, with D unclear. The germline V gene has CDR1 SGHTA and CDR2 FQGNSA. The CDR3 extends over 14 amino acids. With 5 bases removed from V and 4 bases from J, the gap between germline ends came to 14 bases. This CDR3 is CASSMTPGLTEAFF. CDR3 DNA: TGTGCCAGCAGCATGACCCCGGGTCTCACTGAAGCTTTCTTT.

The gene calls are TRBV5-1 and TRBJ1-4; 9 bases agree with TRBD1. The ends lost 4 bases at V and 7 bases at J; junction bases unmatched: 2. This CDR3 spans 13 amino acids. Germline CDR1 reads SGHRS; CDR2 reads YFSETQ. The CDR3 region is CASSVGQGEKLFF. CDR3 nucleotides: TGCGCCAGCAGCGTGGGACAGGGTGAAAAACTGTTTTTT. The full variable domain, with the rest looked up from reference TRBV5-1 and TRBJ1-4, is KAGVTQTPRYLIKTRGQQVTLSCSPISGHRSVSWYQQTPGQGLQFLFEYFSETQRNKGNFPGRFSGRQFSNSRSEMNVSTLELGDSALYLCASSVGQGEKLFFGSGTQLSVL.

The CDR3 protein is CASTPLFGQYNSPLHF. The CDR3 DNA is TGTGCCAGTACCCCCCTTTTCGGACAGTATAATTCACCCCTCCACTTT. J is TRBJ1-6 and V is TRBV19; a possible D gene is TRBD1 (6 bases). Germline CDR1 and CDR2: LNHDA and SQIVND (reference sequence). The V end was cut by 7 bases, the J end by 4 bases, with 17 bases between. CDR3 length: 16 amino acids. The full variable domain, in which reference TRBV19 and TRBJ1-6 provide the parts outside the CDR3, is DGGITQSPKYLFRKEGQNVTLSCEQNLNHDAMYWYRQDPGQGLRLIYYSQIVNDFQKGDIAEGYSVSREKKESFPLTVTSAQKNPTAFYLCASTPLFGQYNSPLHFGNGTRLTVT.

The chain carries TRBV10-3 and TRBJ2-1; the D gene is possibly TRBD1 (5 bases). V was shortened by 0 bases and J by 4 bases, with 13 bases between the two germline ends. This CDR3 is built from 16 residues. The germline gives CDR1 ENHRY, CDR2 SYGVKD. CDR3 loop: CAISESTALSYNEQFF. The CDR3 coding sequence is TGTGCCATCAGTGAGTCGACAGCGCTGAGTTACAATGAGCAGTTCTTC.

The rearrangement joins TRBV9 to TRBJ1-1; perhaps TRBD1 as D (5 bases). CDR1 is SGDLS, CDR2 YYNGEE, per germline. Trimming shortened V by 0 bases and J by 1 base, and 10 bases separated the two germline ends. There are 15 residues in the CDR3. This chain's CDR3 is CASSVVPGQNTEAFF. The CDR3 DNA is TGTGCCAGCAGCGTAGTCCCAGGGCAGAACACTGAAGCTTTCTTT.

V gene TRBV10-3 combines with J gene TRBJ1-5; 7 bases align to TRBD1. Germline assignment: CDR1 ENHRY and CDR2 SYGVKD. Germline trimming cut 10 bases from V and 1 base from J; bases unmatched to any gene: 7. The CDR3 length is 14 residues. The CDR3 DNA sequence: TGTGCCAGCGAGGACAGGTGGAGCAATCAGCCCCAGCATTTT. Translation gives CASEDRWSNQPQHF.

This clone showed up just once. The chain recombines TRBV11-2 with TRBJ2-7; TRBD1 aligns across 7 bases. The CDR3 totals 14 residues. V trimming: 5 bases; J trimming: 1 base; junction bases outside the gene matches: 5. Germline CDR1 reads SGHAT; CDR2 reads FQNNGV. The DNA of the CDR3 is TGTGCCAGCAGCCCTAACAGGGGATCCTACGAGCAGTACTTC. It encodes CASSPNRGSYEQYF.

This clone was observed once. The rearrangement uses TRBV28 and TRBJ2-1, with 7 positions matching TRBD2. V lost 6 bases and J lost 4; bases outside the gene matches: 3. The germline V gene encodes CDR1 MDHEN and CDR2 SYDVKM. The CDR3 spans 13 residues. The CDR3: CASSPGGYNEQFF. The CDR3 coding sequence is TGTGCCAGCAGCCCGGGGGGTTACAATGAGCAGTTCTTC. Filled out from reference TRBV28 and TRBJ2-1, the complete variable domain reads DVKVTQSSRYLVKRTGEKVFLECVQDMDHENMFWYRQDPGLGLRLIYFSYDVKMKEKGDIPEGYSVSREKKERFSLILESASTNQTSMYLCASSPGGYNEQFFGPGTRLTVL.

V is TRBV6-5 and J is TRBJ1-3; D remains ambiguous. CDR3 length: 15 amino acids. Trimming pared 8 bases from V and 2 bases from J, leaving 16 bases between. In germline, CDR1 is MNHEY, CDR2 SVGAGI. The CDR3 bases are TGTGCCAGCGGTCGACAAGGCAAACCTGGAAACACCATATATTTT. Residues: CASGRQGKPGNTIYF.

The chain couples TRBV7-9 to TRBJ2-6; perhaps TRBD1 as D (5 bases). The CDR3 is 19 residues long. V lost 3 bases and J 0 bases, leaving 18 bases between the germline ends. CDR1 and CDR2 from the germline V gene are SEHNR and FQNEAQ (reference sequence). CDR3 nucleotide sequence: TGTGCCAGCAGCTTTGGAAGGGGCCTACAGCTCTCTGGGGCCAACGTCCTGACTTTC. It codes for CASSFGRGLQLSGANVLTF.

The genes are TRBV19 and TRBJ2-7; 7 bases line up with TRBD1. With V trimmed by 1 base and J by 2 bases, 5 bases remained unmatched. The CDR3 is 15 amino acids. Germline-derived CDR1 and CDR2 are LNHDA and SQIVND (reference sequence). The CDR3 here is CASSIVGTVAYEQYF. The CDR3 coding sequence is TGTGCCAGTAGTATAGTTGGGACAGTAGCCTACGAGCAGTACTTC.

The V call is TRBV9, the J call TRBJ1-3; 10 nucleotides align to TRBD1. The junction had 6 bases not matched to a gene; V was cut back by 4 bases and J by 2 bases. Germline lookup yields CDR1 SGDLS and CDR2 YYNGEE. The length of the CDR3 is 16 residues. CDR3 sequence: CASSPAGTGAGNTIYF. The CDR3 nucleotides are TGTGCCAGCAGCCCGGCCGGGACAGGGGCTGGAAACACCATATATTTT.

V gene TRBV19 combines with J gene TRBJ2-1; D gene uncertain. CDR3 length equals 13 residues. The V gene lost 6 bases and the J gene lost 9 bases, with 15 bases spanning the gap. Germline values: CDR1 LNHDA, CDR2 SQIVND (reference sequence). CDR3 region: CASSLLEIPEQFF. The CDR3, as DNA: TGTGCCAGTAGCCTCCTTGAGATCCCTGAGCAGTTCTTC.

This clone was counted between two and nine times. The CDR3 sequence is CASSEQGFYGYTF. The CDR3 DNA reads TGTGCCAGCAGTGAGCAGGGTTTTTATGGCTACACCTTC. V and J are TRBV25-1 and TRBJ1-2; D is possibly TRBD1 (5 bases). Germline values: CDR1 MGHDK, CDR2 SYGVNS. V shed 3 bases and J shed 5 bases, with 10 bases lying between them. CDR3 size: 13 residues.

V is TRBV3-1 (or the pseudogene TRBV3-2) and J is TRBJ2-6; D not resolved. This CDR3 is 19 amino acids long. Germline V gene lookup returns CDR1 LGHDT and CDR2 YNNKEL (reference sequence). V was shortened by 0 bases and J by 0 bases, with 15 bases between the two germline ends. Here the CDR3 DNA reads TGTGCCAGCAGCCAAGATCGATCGGAAAGCGCCTCTGGGGCCAACGTCCTGACTTTC. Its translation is CASSQDRSESASGANVLTF.

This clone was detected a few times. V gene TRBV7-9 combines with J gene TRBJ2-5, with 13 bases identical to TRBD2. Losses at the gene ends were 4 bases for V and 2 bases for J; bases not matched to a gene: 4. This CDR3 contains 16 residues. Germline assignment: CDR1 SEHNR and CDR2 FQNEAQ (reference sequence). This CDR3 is CASSSGLAGDQETQYF. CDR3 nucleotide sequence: TGTGCCAGCAGCTCCGGACTAGCGGGGGATCAAGAGACCCAGTACTTC. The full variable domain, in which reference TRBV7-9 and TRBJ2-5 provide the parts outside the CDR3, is DTGVSQNPRHKITKRGQNVTFRCDPISEHNRLYWYRQTLGQGPEFLTYFQNEAQLEKSRLLSDRFSAERPKGSFSTLEIQRTEQGDSAMYLCASSSGLAGDQETQYFGPGTRLLVL.

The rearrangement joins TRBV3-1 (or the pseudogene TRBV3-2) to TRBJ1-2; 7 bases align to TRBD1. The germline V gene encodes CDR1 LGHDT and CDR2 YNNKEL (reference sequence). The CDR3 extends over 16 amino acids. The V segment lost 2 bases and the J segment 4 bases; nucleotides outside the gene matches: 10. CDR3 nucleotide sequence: TGTGCCAGCAGCCAAAGGATGACAGGGTCCCTCTATGGCTACACCTTC. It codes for CASSQRMTGSLYGYTF.

CDR3 DNA sequence: TGCGCCAGCAGCTTGGCAACTAGTCCCAATGAGCAGTTCTTC. Protein: CASSLATSPNEQFF. The V call is TRBV5-1, the J call TRBJ2-1, with D possibly TRBD2 on 5 matching bases. Germline V gene data show CDR1 as SGHRS and CDR2 as YFSETQ. This CDR3 has 14 amino acids. Trimming took off 0 bases at V and 6 bases at J, with 10 bases between the two ends.

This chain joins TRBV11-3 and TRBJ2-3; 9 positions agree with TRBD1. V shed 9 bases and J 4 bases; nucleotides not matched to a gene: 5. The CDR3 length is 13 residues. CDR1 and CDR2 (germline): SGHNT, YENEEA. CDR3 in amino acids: CASQRQGADTQYF. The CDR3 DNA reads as TGTGCCAGTCAAAGACAGGGGGCAGATACGCAGTATTTT.

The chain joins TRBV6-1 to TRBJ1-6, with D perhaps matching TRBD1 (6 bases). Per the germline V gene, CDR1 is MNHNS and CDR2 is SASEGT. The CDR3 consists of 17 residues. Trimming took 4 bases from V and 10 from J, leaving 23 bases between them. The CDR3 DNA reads TGTGCCAGCAGTGGAATAGAGATTGTAGGGGGGGGGTCACCCCTCCACTTT. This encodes CASSGIEIVGGGSPLHF.

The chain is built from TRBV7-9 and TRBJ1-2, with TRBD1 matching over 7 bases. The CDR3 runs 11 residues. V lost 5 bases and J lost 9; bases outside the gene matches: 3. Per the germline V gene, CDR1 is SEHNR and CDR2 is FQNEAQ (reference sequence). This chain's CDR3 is CASSKGASYTF. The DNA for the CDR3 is TGTGCCAGCAGCAAGGGGGCGAGCTACACCTTC.

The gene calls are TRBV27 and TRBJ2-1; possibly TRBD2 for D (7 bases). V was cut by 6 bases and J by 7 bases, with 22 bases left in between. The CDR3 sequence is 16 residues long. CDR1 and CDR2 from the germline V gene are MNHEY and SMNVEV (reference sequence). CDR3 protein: CASRPLGGGLLNEQFF. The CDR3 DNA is TGTGCCAGCAGACCTCTGGGGGGGGGCCTTCTTAATGAGCAGTTCTTC.

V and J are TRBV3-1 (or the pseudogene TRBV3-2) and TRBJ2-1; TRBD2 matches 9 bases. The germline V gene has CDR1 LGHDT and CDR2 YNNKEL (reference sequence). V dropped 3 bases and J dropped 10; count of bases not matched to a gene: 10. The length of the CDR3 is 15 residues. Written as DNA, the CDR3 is TGTGCCAGCAGCCAGACGGGAGCGGGGGGAGTAGAGCAGTTCTTC. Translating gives CASSQTGAGGVEQFF.

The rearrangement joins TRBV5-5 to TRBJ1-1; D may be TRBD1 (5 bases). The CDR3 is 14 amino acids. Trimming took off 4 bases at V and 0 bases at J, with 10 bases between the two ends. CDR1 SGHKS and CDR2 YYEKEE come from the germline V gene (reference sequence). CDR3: CASSISGMNTEAFF. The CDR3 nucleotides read TGTGCCAGCAGCATTTCAGGGATGAACACTGAAGCTTTCTTT.

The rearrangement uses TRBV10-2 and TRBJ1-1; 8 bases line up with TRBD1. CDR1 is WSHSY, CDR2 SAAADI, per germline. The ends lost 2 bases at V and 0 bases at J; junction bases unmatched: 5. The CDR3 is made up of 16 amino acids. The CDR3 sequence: CASSEGRGRMNTEAFF. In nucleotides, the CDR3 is TGCGCCAGCAGTGAGGGCAGGGGGCGGATGAACACTGAAGCTTTCTTT.

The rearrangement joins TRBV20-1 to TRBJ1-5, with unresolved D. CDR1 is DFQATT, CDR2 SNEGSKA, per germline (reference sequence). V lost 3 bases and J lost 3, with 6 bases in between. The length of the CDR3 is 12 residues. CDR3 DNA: TGCAGTGCTAGTAGCGACAATCAGCCCCAGCATTTT. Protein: CSASSDNQPQHF.

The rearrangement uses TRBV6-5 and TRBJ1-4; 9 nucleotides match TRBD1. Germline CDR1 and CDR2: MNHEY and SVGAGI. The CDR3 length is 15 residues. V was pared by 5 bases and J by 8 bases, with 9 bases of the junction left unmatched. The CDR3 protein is CASSQGTGSGEKLFF. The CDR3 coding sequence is TGTGCCAGCAGTCAGGGGACAGGGTCGGGAGAAAAACTGTTTTTT.

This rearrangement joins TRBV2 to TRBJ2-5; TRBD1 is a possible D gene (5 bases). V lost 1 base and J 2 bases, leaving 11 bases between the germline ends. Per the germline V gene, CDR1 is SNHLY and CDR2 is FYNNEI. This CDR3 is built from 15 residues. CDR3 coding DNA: TGTGCCAGCAGTGAAGGCTATGGACAACAAGAGACCCAGTACTTC. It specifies CASSEGYGQQETQYF. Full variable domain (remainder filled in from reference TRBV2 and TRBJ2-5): EPEVTQTPSHQVTQMGQEVILRCVPISNHLYFYWYRQILGQKVEFLVSFYNNEISEKSEIFDDQFSVERPDGSNFTLKIRSTKLEDSAMYFCASSEGYGQQETQYFGPGTRLLVL.